This is a list of T cell receptor beta chains from one sample in a study of shared clonotypes between healthy human individuals. Repertoires were generated with immunoSEQ multiplex PCR, while TCRdb's copy carries only in-frame clones and drops some. The repertoire holds some 630,000 clones, with approximately 96% as singletons. The source material was naive CD8+ T cells sorted from blood. The receptors derive from a woman aged 25 to 45 in good health. Both conserved end residues are part of each CDR3. The D gene is left open where the match is weak. A row's size may be missing; if present it is once, few, many or a size class.

D	J	V	size	DNA	CDR3
.	TRBJ1-5	TRBV7-9	.	TGTGCCAGCAGCTTAGAAGCTCAGCCCCAGCATTTT	CASSLEAQPQHF
.	TRBJ2-1	TRBV27	.	TGTGCCAGCAGTGTTATAGCGCGTGCCTCCTACAATGAGCAGTTCTTC	CASSVIARASYNEQFF
TRBD1	TRBJ2-7	TRBV6-4	.	TGTGCCAGCAGCGGAAGGGGGCCCCCCTACGAGCAGTACTTC	CASSGRGPPYEQYF
.	TRBJ1-1	TRBV27	few	TGTGCCAGCTTTACCGGGGGCACTGAAGCTTTCTTT	CASFTGGTEAFF
TRBD2	TRBJ2-7	TRBV5-1	.	TGCGCCAGCAAACATGTGTCGAATAGCGGGTTTTCCTACGAGCAGTACTTC	CASKHVSNSGFSYEQYF
.	TRBJ2-3	TRBV2	.	TGTGCCAGCGACCTAGCGGATACGCAGTATTTT	CASDLADTQYF
TRBD1	TRBJ2-7	TRBV7-8	once	TGTGCCAGCAGTGCGACAGGGACGAACTACGAGCAGTACTTC	CASSATGTNYEQYF
TRBD2	TRBJ2-1	TRBV27	.	TGTGCCAGCAGTGTGGCGGGAGAATGGTCTGAGCAGTTCTTC	CASSVAGEWSEQFF
.	TRBJ2-5	TRBV5-1	.	TGCGCCAGCAGCCCCGACAGCCAAGAGACCCAGTACTTC	CASSPDSQETQYF
TRBD1	TRBJ2-7	TRBV7-9	.	TGTGCCAGCAGCCCCCGGGACAGTACTGGAGAAAGCTCCTACGAGCAGTACTTC	CASSPRDSTGESSYEQYF
.	TRBJ2-7	TRBV5-5	.	TGTGCCAGCAGCTTGGTCCTTGACAGTTACGAGCAGTACTTC	CASSLVLDSYEQYF
TRBD1	TRBJ1-2	TRBV29-1	.	TGCAGCGTTGTGGGGACAGGGGTAGAAGGCTACACCTTC	CSVVGTGVEGYTF
.	TRBJ1-2	TRBV6-5	.	TGTGCCAGCAGTTACGGTGGGCATGGCTACACCTTC	CASSYGGHGYTF
.	TRBJ1-1	TRBV5-1	.	TGCGCCAGCAGCCTGACACTTATGAACACTGAAGCTTTCTTT	CASSLTLMNTEAFF
.	TRBJ2-6	TRBV29-1	.	TGCAGCGTTGAACACTGGACAATCGAGGGGAACTCTGGGGCCAACGTCCTGACTTTC	CSVEHWTIEGNSGANVLTF
TRBD2	TRBJ2-1	TRBV27	.	TGTGCCAGCAGCCCGACCGCGGGAGGGGGATACAATGAGCAGTTCTTC	CASSPTAGGGYNEQFF
TRBD2	TRBJ2-2	TRBV9	.	TGTGCCAGCAGTGATAGCGGGAGGACCCCGAACACCGGGGAGCTGTTTTTT	CASSDSGRTPNTGELFF
TRBD1	TRBJ2-7	TRBV2	.	TGTGCCAGCAGTGACGGTGACAGGGTCTACGAGCAGTACTTC	CASSDGDRVYEQYF
TRBD1	TRBJ1-3	TRBV30	.	TGTGCCTGGAATACAACTACAGATCCGGGACAGGGAGGAAACACCATATATTTT	CAWNTTTDPGQGGNTIYF
.	TRBJ2-7	TRBV29-1	.	TGCAGCGGGGCGGAAGGGGGCTACGAGCAGTACTTC	CSGAEGGYEQYF
TRBD1	TRBJ2-7	TRBV28	.	TGTGCCAGCAGAAATCCCGCCGGGACAGGGAATTCCTACGAGCAGTACTTC	CASRNPAGTGNSYEQYF
.	TRBJ1-1	TRBV6-1	few	TGTGCCAGCAGTGAAGGCCGGAGGGGGACTGAAGCTTTCTTT	CASSEGRRGTEAFF
.	TRBJ2-5	TRBV10-3	.	TGTGCCATCAGTGCCGAGACAGGGACTCAAGAGACCCAGTACTTC	CAISAETGTQETQYF
.	TRBJ2-7	TRBV4-2	.	TGTGCCAGCAGCCCTGGGGGCTACGAGCAGTACTTC	CASSPGGYEQYF
TRBD2	TRBJ2-1	TRBV11-2	.	TGTGCCAGCAGCTCAGACCGGACTAGCGAGACCTACAATGAGCAGTTCTTC	CASSSDRTSETYNEQFF
.	TRBJ2-3	TRBV4-2	.	TGTGCCAGCAGCCAATCTCAGGGCACAGATACGCAGTATTTT	CASSQSQGTDTQYF
TRBD1	TRBJ2-7	TRBV6-5	.	TGTGCCAGCAGTCACCGGGACAGTACCTACGAGCAGTACTTC	CASSHRDSTYEQYF
.	TRBJ2-1	TRBV27	.	TGTGCCAGCAGTTTATTGGCTAGCGTGAATGAGCAGTTCTTC	CASSLLASVNEQFF
.	TRBJ2-5	TRBV11-2	.	TGTGCCAGCAACCCCTCCCCCGGGGGCGGAGAGGAGACCCAGTACTTC	CASNPSPGGGEETQYF
.	TRBJ2-7	TRBV27	.	TGTGCCAGCAGTTTATCGCCCGGGTCCCACTCCTACGAGCAGTACTTC	CASSLSPGSHSYEQYF
TRBD1	TRBJ1-4	TRBV27	.	TGTGCCAGCAGTCCCACGGGACAGGGGAATGAAAAACTGTTTTTT	CASSPTGQGNEKLFF
.	TRBJ1-1	TRBV27	.	TGTGCCAGCAGTTTAGCCCCTCGGGTTTCTGAAGCTTTCTTT	CASSLAPRVSEAFF
TRBD2	TRBJ2-6	TRBV5-4	once	TGTGCCAGCAGCTTCCCTAGCGGGTTATTGAGCTCTGGGGCCAACGTCCTGACTTTC	CASSFPSGLLSSGANVLTF
.	TRBJ2-2	TRBV7-9	few	TGTGCCAGCCGGGTGGTCCCCGGGGAGCTGTTTTTT	CASRVVPGELFF
.	TRBJ1-2	TRBV4-1	.	TGCGCCAGCAGCCAAGTCGTTGGGGGCTACACCTTC	CASSQVVGGYTF
TRBD2	TRBJ2-1	TRBV5-1	.	TGCGCCAGCAGCTTCTGGGCGGGAGAGGGTGAGCAGTTCTTC	CASSFWAGEGEQFF
.	TRBJ2-7	TRBV27	.	TGTGCCAGCAGTTTGGGCACTAAAACTCGCCACGAGCAGTACTTC	CASSLGTKTRHEQYF
.	TRBJ1-1	TRBV29-1	.	TGCAGCGTTGGCCCGGGGCGAACTGAAGCTTTCTTT	CSVGPGRTEAFF
.	TRBJ2-1	TRBV19	.	TGTGCCAGTAGAACTAGCAGCAATGAGCAGTTCTTC	CASRTSSNEQFF
.	TRBJ2-1	TRBV4-2	.	TGTGCCAGCAGCCAAGTCAGTGGGAATGAGCAGTTCTTC	CASSQVSGNEQFF
.	TRBJ2-2	TRBV18	.	TGTGCCAGCTCAGTGGTAGGAAACACCGGGGAGCTGTTTTTT	CASSVVGNTGELFF
TRBD2	TRBJ2-2	TRBV5-1	.	TGCGCCAGCAGCTTAACTAGCGACAGTCCCGGGGAGCTGTTTTTT	CASSLTSDSPGELFF
TRBD2	TRBJ2-1	TRBV7-9	.	TGTGCCAGCAGCCAGACTAGCGGGGGGACAGACAATGAGCAGTTCTTC	CASSQTSGGTDNEQFF
.	TRBJ1-5	TRBV10-2	.	TGCGCCAGCAGGGCGGGGATCAGCAATCAGCCCCAGCATTTT	CASRAGISNQPQHF
TRBD1	TRBJ1-1	TRBV19	.	TGTGCCAGTAGTACCCAGGACAGGGGGCTCGAAGCTGAAGCTTTCTTT	CASSTQDRGLEAEAFF
.	TRBJ2-7	TRBV5-8	.	TGTGCCAGCAGCTTCGGCCCCGTACCCAACGAGCAGTACTTC	CASSFGPVPNEQYF
TRBD2	TRBJ2-1	TRBV5-1	.	TGCGCCAGCAGCTTCGGGGCGGGAGGTGTGGGTGAGCAGTTCTTC	CASSFGAGGVGEQFF
TRBD2	TRBJ2-3	TRBV10-3	.	TGTGCCATCAGTCCCGGGGCGGGAGCGGCAGATACGCAGTATTTT	CAISPGAGAADTQYF
.	TRBJ1-2	TRBV7-9	.	TGTGCCAGCAGCTTAGGGTCCAGGAACTATGGCTACACCTTC	CASSLGSRNYGYTF
.	TRBJ2-7	TRBV4-1	.	TGCGCCAGCAGCCCCTATATCGGACAGTCAAACGAGCAGTACTTC	CASSPYIGQSNEQYF
TRBD2	TRBJ2-3	TRBV7-2	.	TGTGCCAGCAGCTGGACTAGCGGGAAGGCAGATACGCAGTATTTT	CASSWTSGKADTQYF
.	TRBJ2-4	TRBV19	.	TGTGCCAGTAGTATAGGAGGCAGGCGATCACCCAAAAACATTCAGTACTTC	CASSIGGRRSPKNIQYF
.	TRBJ2-5	TRBV11-2	.	TGTGCCAGCAGCTTTGGGGGTAGGGAGACCCAGTACTTC	CASSFGGRETQYF